Presented here are 6 T cell receptor beta chains from one specimen sequenced in a study of regulatory T cells in long-lasting Graves disease. In building TCR beta libraries, iRepertoire HTBI primers were used together with Arm-PCR of CDR3 regions. MiXCR, run by TCRdb on the multiplex PCR reads, gives a single entry per CDR3 protein. The sample lists 440,000 or so distinct CDR3 sequences; 15% to 20% were seen once. This sample's time point: newly diagnosed GD, antithyroid drugs for less than 3 months. Extracted PBMC RNA gave rise to the TCR library. These data were also reused for a study on T cells in Graves' hyperthyroidism and ophthalmopathy.

The starting material was peripheral blood mononuclear cells (PBMCs), obtained at new diagnosis, from a patient treated with antithyroid drugs. These receptors came from a woman aged 25 to 45 with Graves disease.

This chain links TRBV4-1 with TRBJ1-4; 9 bases map to TRBD1. CDR3 size: 14 residues. Germline CDR1 reads MGHRA; CDR2 reads YSYEKL. Germline trimming cut 4 bases from V and 6 bases from J; bases unmatched to any gene: 3. CDR3 nucleotide sequence: TGCGCCAGCAGCCGAGACAGGGGGTATGAAAAACTGTTTTTT. This translates into CASSRDRGYEKLFF.

Ten or more counts support this clonotype. The gene calls are TRBV5-1 and TRBJ1-4; D is uncertain. Trimming removed 4 bases at V and 0 bases at J, with 7 bases between. The CDR3 loop spans 14 amino acids. Looked up from germline, CDR1 is SGHRS and CDR2 is YFSETQ. The DNA for the CDR3 is TGCGCCAGCAGCAGCACAGCAACTAATGAAAAACTGTTTTTT. Translated, it gives CASSSTATNEKLFF.

This clonotype was counted many times. Germline is not matched at one junction end, which may reflect a read error. The gene calls are TRBV5-1 and TRBJ1-1; tentatively, D is TRBD1 (5 bases). This CDR3 contains 14 residues. Per germline, CDR1 SGHRS and CDR2 YFSETQ. CDR3 bases: TGTGCCAGCAGTTTGGGGCCTACGAACACTGAAGCTTTCTTT. Its protein product is CASSLGPTNTEAFF. Full variable domain (outside the CDR3, taken from reference TRBV5-1 and TRBJ1-1): KAGVTQTPRYLIKTRGQQVTLSCSPISGHRSVSWYQQTPGQGLQFLFEYFSETQRNKGNFPGRFSGRQFSNSRSEMNVSTLELGDSALYLCASSLGPTNTEAFFGQGTRLTVV.

This clonotype was observed a handful of times. This sequence joins TRBV9 and TRBJ2-7, with 7 bases identical to TRBD1. This CDR3 has 15 residues. CDR1 and CDR2 from the germline V gene are SGDLS and YYNGEE. The junction had 4 bases not matched to a gene; V was cut back by 0 bases and J by 1 base. The CDR3 DNA is TGTGCCAGCAGCGTAGCAGGGGGTCCATCCTACGAGCAGTACTTC. This codes for CASSVAGGPSYEQYF.

This clonotype has at least ten counts. The rearrangement joins TRBV7-2 to TRBJ1-4; tentatively, D is TRBD1 (5 bases). This CDR3 is 14 amino acids long. V gave up 0 bases and J gave up 11 bases, with 13 bases separating them. Per the germline V gene, CDR1 is SGHTA and CDR2 is FQGNSA. DNA of the CDR3: TGTGCCAGCAGCTTAGCGCTTCCGGGGGGGAAACTGTTTTTT. This encodes CASSLALPGGKLFF.

This clonotype was recorded many times. The V and J genes are TRBV20-1 and TRBJ1-6; 7 bases agree with TRBD1. Trimming cost V 6 bases and J 8 bases; bases outside gene matches: 13. CDR1 and CDR2 (germline): DFQATT, SNEGSKA (reference sequence). The CDR3 contains 15 residues. CDR3 sequence reads: CSAPKGTDSYSPLHF. The CDR3 bases are TGCAGTGCACCGAAGGGGACAGACAGCTATTCACCCCTCCACTTT.